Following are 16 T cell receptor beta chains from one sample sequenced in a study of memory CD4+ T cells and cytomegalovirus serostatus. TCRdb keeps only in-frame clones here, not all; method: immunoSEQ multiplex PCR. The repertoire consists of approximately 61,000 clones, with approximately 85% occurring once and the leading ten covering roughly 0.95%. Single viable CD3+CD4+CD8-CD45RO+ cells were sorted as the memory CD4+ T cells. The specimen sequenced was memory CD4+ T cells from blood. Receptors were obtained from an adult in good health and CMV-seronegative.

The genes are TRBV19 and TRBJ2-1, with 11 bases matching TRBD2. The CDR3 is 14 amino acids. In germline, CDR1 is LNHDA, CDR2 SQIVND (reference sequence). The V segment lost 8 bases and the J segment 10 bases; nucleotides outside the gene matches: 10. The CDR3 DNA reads TGTGCCAGTCGGCTAGCGGGGGGTTTAAGCGAGCAGTTCTTC. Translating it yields CASRLAGGLSEQFF.

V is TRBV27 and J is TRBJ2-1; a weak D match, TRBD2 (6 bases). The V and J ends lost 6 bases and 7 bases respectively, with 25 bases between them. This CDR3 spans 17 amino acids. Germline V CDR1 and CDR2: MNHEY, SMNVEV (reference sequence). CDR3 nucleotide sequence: TGTGCCAGCAGCCGGGCAGCAGCGGGTGGAGGGAAGAATGAGCAGTTCTTC. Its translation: CASSRAAAGGGKNEQFF.

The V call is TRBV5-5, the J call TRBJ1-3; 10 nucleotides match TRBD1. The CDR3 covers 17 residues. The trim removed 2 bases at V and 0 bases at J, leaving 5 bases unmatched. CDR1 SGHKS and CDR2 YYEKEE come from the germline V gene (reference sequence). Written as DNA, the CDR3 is TGTGCCAGCAGCTTTGACAGGGGGCTTTCCTCTGGAAACACCATATATTTT. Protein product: CASSFDRGLSSGNTIYF.

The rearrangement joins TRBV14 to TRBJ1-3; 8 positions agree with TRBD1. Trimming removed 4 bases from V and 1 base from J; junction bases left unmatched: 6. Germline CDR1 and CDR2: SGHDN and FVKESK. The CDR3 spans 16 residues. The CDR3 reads CASSRRGQVSGNTIYF. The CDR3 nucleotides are TGTGCCAGCAGCCGCAGGGGGCAAGTATCTGGAAACACCATATATTTT.

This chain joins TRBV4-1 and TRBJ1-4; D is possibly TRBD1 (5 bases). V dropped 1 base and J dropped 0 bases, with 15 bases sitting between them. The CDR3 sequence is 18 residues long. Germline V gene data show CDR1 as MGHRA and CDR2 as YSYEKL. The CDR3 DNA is TGCGCCAGCAGCCAAGGAAACTGGGGGAAGACAACTAATGAAAAACTGTTTTTT. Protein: CASSQGNWGKTTNEKLFF.

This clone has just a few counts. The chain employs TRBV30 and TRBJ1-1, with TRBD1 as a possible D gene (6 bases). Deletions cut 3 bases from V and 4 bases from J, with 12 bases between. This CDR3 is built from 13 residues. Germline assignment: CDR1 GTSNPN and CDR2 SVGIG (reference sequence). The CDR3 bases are TGTGCCTGGAGGGGGGCTTGGGGCACTGAAGCTTTCTTT. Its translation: CAWRGAWGTEAFF.

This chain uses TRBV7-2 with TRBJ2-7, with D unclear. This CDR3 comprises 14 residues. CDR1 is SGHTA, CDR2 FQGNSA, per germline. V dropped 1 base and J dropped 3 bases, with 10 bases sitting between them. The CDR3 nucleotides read TGTGCCAGCAGCTTAGGGTGGCGGAACTACGAGCAGTACTTC. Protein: CASSLGWRNYEQYF.

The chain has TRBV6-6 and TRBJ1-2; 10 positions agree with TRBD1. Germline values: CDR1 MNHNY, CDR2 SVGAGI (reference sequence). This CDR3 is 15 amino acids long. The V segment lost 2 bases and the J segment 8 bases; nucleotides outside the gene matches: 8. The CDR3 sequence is CASSYLAGQGNGYTF. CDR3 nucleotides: TGTGCCAGCAGTTACCTGGCGGGACAGGGGAACGGCTACACCTTC.

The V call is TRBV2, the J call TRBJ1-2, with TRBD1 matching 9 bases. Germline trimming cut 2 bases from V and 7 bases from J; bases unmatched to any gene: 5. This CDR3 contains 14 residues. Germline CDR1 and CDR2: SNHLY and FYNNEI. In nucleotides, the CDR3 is TGTGCCAGCAGTGAACGGACAGGGGTAGGTGGCTACACCTTC. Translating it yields CASSERTGVGGYTF.

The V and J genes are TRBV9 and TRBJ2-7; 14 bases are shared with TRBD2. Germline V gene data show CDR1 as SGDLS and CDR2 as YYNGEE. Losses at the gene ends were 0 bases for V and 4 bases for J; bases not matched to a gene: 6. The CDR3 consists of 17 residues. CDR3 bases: TGTGCCAGCAGCGTAGGACTAGCGGGAGGGCCCCCTTACGAGCAGTACTTC. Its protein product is CASSVGLAGGPPYEQYF.

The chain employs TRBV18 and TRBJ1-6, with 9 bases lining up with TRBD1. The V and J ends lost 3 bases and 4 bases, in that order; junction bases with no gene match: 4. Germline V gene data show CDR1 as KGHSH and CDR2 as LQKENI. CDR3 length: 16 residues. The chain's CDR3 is CASSPADRGYNSPLHF. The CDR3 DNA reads TGTGCCAGCTCACCCGCCGACAGGGGGTATAATTCACCCCTCCACTTT. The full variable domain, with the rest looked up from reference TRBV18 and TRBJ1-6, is NAGVMQNPRHLVRRRGQEARLRCSPMKGHSHVYWYRQLPEEGLKFMVYLQKENIIDESGMPKERFSAEFPKEGPSILRIQQVVRGDSAAYFCASSPADRGYNSPLHFGNGTRLTVT.

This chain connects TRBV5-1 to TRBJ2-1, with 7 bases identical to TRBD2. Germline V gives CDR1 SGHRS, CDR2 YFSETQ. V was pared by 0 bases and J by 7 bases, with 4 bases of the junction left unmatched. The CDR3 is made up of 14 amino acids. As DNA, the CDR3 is TGCGCCAGCAGCTTGGGTGGGAGGGGAAATGAGCAGTTCTTC. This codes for CASSLGGRGNEQFF.

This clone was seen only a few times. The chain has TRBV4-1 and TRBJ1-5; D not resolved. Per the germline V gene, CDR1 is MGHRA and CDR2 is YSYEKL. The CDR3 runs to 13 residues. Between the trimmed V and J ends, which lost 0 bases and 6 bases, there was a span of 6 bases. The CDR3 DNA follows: TGCGCCAGCAGCCAAGATCTGGCTCAGCCCCAGCATTTT. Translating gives CASSQDLAQPQHF.

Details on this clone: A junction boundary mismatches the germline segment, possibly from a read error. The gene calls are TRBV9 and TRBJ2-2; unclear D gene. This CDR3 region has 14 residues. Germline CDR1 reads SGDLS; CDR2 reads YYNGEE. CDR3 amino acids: CASSVVGNPGELFF. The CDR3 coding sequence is TGTGCCAGCAGCGTAGTGGGGAACCCCGGGGAGCTGTTTTTT. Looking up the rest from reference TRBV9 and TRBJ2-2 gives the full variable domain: DSGVTQTPKHLITATGQRVTLRCSPRSGDLSVYWYQQSLDQGLQFLIQYYNGEERAKGNILERFSAQQFPDLHSELNLSSLELGDSALYFCASSVVGNPGELFFGEGSRLTVL.

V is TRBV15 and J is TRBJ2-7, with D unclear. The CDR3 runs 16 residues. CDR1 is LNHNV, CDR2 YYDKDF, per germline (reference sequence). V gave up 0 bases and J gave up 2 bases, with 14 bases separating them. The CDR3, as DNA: TGTGCCACCAGCAGAGATCACGAAGTAACCCCCTACGAGCAGTACTTC. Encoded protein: CATSRDHEVTPYEQYF.

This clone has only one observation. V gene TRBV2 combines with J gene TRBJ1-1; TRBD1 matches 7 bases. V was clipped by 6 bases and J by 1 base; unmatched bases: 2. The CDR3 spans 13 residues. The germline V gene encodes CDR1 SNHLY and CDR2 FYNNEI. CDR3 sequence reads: CASRRQGNTEAFF. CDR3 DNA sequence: TGTGCCAGCAGAAGACAGGGGAACACTGAAGCTTTCTTT.